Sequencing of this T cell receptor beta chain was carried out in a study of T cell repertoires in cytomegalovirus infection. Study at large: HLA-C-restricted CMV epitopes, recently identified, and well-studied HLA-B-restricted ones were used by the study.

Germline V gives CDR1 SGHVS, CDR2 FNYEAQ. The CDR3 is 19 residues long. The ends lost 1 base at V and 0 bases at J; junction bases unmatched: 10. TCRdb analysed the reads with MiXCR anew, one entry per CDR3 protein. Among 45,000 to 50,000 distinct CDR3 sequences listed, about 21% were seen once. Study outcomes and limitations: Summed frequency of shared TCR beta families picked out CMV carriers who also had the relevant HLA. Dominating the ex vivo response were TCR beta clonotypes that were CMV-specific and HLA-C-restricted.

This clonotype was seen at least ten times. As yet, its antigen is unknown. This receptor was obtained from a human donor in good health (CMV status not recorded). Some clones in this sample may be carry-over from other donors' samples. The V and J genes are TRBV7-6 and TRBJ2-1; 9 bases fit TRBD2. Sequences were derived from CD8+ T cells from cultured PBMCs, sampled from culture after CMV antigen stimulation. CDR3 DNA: TGTGCCAGCAGCTTAGTAGCTAGCGGGACCCAGAGCTCCTACAATGAGCAGTTCTTC. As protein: CASSLVASGTQSSYNEQFF.